Listed below are T cell receptor beta chains from one sample, sequenced in a study of shared clonotypes between healthy human individuals. Assay: immunoSEQ multiplex PCR; the TCRdb copy retains only in-frame clones and omits some. Of 2.3 million or so clones in the sample, more than 80% were seen once. The material sequenced was naive CD4+ T cells from PBMCs. These receptors came from a man aged 18 to 35 in good health. Some clones in this sample may be carry-over from other donors' samples. CDR3s include the opening cysteine and the closing phenylalanine or tryptophan. Fields, in order: CDR3 DNA, CDR3 protein, V gene, J gene, clone size, D gene. A D gene is named only where the DNA matches it firmly. Size tells how often a clone was seen (once, few, many) or the class of an expanded clone, and some rows leave it out.

CDR3 DNA: TGTGCCAGCAGCTATTACCGTCGCGAGCAGTACTTC
CDR3 protein: CASSYYRREQYF
V gene: TRBV7-9
J gene: TRBJ2-7
clone size: few
D gene: .

CDR3 DNA: TGTGCCAGCAGTTTCGTTCCCCCCTCCTACAATGAGCAGTTCTTC
CDR3 protein: CASSFVPPSYNEQFF
V gene: TRBV27
J gene: TRBJ2-1
clone size: .
D gene: .

CDR3 DNA: TGCGCCAGCAGCGGAACGGGACTAGCGGGAGGACAAGAGACCCAGTACTTC
CDR3 protein: CASSGTGLAGGQETQYF
V gene: TRBV5-1
J gene: TRBJ2-5
clone size: .
D gene: TRBD2

CDR3 DNA: TGTGCCAGCAGCTTTATCGGGACAGCCACCGGGGAGCTGTTTTTT
CDR3 protein: CASSFIGTATGELFF
V gene: TRBV13
J gene: TRBJ2-2
clone size: .
D gene: TRBD1

CDR3 DNA: TGTGCCAGCAGTGAGCCGAGTAGCACAGATACGCAGTATTTT
CDR3 protein: CASSEPSSTDTQYF
V gene: TRBV6-1
J gene: TRBJ2-3
clone size: .
D gene: .

CDR3 DNA: TGTGCCAGCAGTACGGGACACCCCTACGAGCAGTACTTC
CDR3 protein: CASSTGHPYEQYF
V gene: TRBV28
J gene: TRBJ2-7
clone size: .
D gene: .

CDR3 DNA: TGTGCCAGCAGCGTAGCGTCGACAGGACAGCAGTACTTC
CDR3 protein: CASSVASTGQQYF
V gene: TRBV9
J gene: TRBJ2-7
clone size: once
D gene: .

CDR3 DNA: TGTGCCAGCAGCGGGGGGAGCGGGAGACCCAAGACCCAGTACTTC
CDR3 protein: CASSGGSGRPKTQYF
V gene: TRBV7-2
J gene: TRBJ2-5
clone size: .
D gene: TRBD2

CDR3 DNA: TGTGCCAGCAGTTTAAACGGTATATGGTACGAGCAGTACTTC
CDR3 protein: CASSLNGIWYEQYF
V gene: TRBV27
J gene: TRBJ2-7
clone size: .
D gene: .

CDR3 DNA: TGTGCCACCACCTTAGCGGGCTCCCCCTACAATGAGCAGTTCTTC
CDR3 protein: CATTLAGSPYNEQFF
V gene: TRBV2
J gene: TRBJ2-1
clone size: .
D gene: TRBD2

CDR3 DNA: TGTGCCAGCAACCCGGCTCGACGGGCCTATGGCTACACCTTC
CDR3 protein: CASNPARRAYGYTF
V gene: TRBV28
J gene: TRBJ1-2
clone size: .
D gene: .

CDR3 DNA: TGTGCCAGCAGTGACCCCCCACCGTATGGCTACACCTTC
CDR3 protein: CASSDPPPYGYTF
V gene: TRBV6-1
J gene: TRBJ1-2
clone size: .
D gene: .

CDR3 DNA: TGTGCCAGCAGTTTAGGTAGCGCGGGATATCTCACGCAGTATTTT
CDR3 protein: CASSLGSAGYLTQYF
V gene: TRBV27
J gene: TRBJ2-3
clone size: .
D gene: .

CDR3 DNA: TGTGCCAGCAGCATCGGACAGCTGAATGAGCAGTTCTTC
CDR3 protein: CASSIGQLNEQFF
V gene: TRBV7-9
J gene: TRBJ2-1
clone size: .
D gene: .

CDR3 DNA: TGTGCCAGCAGTGAAGAGGCCAGCTACGAGCAGTACTTC
CDR3 protein: CASSEEASYEQYF
V gene: TRBV6-1
J gene: TRBJ2-7
clone size: .
D gene: .

CDR3 DNA: TGTGCCAGCAGCTTGGACCCGGGACGCTCCCCCAATGAGCAGTTCTTC
CDR3 protein: CASSLDPGRSPNEQFF
V gene: TRBV5-5
J gene: TRBJ2-1
clone size: once
D gene: .

CDR3 DNA: TGTGCCAGCAGCCCGCGGGCCTACGAGCAGTACTTC
CDR3 protein: CASSPRAYEQYF
V gene: TRBV28
J gene: TRBJ2-7
clone size: .
D gene: .

CDR3 DNA: TGTGCCAGCACGGCGGGGGCCCTATCAGAGCAGTTCTTC
CDR3 protein: CASTAGALSEQFF
V gene: TRBV2
J gene: TRBJ2-1
clone size: .
D gene: .

CDR3 DNA: TGTGCCAGCAGCCGCGCCAATGAGCAGTTCTTC
CDR3 protein: CASSRANEQFF
V gene: TRBV4-2
J gene: TRBJ2-1
clone size: .
D gene: .

CDR3 DNA: TGTGCCAGCAGCTTATGGCTTTTACAAAACACCGGGGAGCTGTTTTTT
CDR3 protein: CASSLWLLQNTGELFF
V gene: TRBV7-2
J gene: TRBJ2-2
clone size: .
D gene: .

CDR3 DNA: TGTGCCAGCAGGTCGTCCGGGACAGGGTTTCATGAGCAGTTCTTC
CDR3 protein: CASRSSGTGFHEQFF
V gene: TRBV28
J gene: TRBJ2-1
clone size: .
D gene: TRBD1

CDR3 DNA: TGTGCCAGCGGGGGGCAGGGGCCCGGAGAACTCTACAATGAGCAGTTCTTC
CDR3 protein: CASGGQGPGELYNEQFF
V gene: TRBV27
J gene: TRBJ2-1
clone size: .
D gene: .

CDR3 DNA: TGTGCCAGCAGCGTAGGGGGTAGGCAAGAGACCCAGTACTTC
CDR3 protein: CASSVGGRQETQYF
V gene: TRBV9
J gene: TRBJ2-5
clone size: .
D gene: .

CDR3 DNA: TGTGCCAGTAGTATTGTCAGGTCCACTGAAGCTTTCTTT
CDR3 protein: CASSIVRSTEAFF
V gene: TRBV19
J gene: TRBJ1-1
clone size: once
D gene: .

CDR3 DNA: TGTGCCAGCAGTCCCAGACAGGGCATCAATCAGCCCCAGCATTTT
CDR3 protein: CASSPRQGINQPQHF
V gene: TRBV28
J gene: TRBJ1-5
clone size: .
D gene: TRBD1

CDR3 DNA: TGTGCCAGCAGCCTCCTTCCGACAGGAAAGAACACTGAAGCTTTCTTT
CDR3 protein: CASSLLPTGKNTEAFF
V gene: TRBV11-2
J gene: TRBJ1-1
clone size: .
D gene: .

CDR3 DNA: TGTGCCAGCACCCTAGGAGGGTGGGCTTTCTTT
CDR3 protein: CASTLGGWAFF
V gene: TRBV28
J gene: TRBJ1-1
clone size: .
D gene: .

CDR3 DNA: TGTGCCAGCAGCTTAGCGTTCGTCGGATACTCCTACGAGCAGTACTTC
CDR3 protein: CASSLAFVGYSYEQYF
V gene: TRBV7-9
J gene: TRBJ2-7
clone size: .
D gene: .

CDR3 DNA: TGTGCCAGCAGTTTAGTTGGCTACACCTTC
CDR3 protein: CASSLVGYTF
V gene: TRBV28
J gene: TRBJ1-2
clone size: .
D gene: .

CDR3 DNA: TGTGCCATCAGTGACGAGCAGGGGAGCGAAAAACTGTTTTTT
CDR3 protein: CAISDEQGSEKLFF
V gene: TRBV10-3
J gene: TRBJ1-4
clone size: .
D gene: .

CDR3 DNA: TGTGCCAGCAGCCCCAGGGATAGAGCTTTCTTT
CDR3 protein: CASSPRDRAFF
V gene: TRBV28
J gene: TRBJ1-1
clone size: once
D gene: .

CDR3 DNA: TGTGTCCTACCCGGTGCAGGAGACTATCTTGGAAACACCATATATTTT
CDR3 protein: CVLPGAGDYLGNTIYF
V gene: TRBV21-1
J gene: TRBJ1-3
clone size: .
D gene: .

CDR3 DNA: TGTGCCAGCAGACCTGCTGAGGGCGGCTATGGCTACACCTTC
CDR3 protein: CASRPAEGGYGYTF
V gene: TRBV6-1
J gene: TRBJ1-2
clone size: once
D gene: .

CDR3 DNA: TGTGCCAGCTCACCGGGGCAGGGGCCGGGAGAGACCCAGTACTTC
CDR3 protein: CASSPGQGPGETQYF
V gene: TRBV18
J gene: TRBJ2-5
clone size: .
D gene: .

CDR3 DNA: TGCGCCAGCAGCTTGGGACAGGGCGCGCCAGATACGCAGTATTTT
CDR3 protein: CASSLGQGAPDTQYF
V gene: TRBV5-1
J gene: TRBJ2-3
clone size: .
D gene: TRBD1

CDR3 DNA: TGTGCCAGCTCGCCCAGCGGGAGGACCCAAGAGACCCAGTACTTC
CDR3 protein: CASSPSGRTQETQYF
V gene: TRBV18
J gene: TRBJ2-5
clone size: .
D gene: TRBD2

CDR3 DNA: TGTGCCAGCAGCGAGACAGGAGGCAATCAGCCCCAGCATTTT
CDR3 protein: CASSETGGNQPQHF
V gene: TRBV6-4
J gene: TRBJ1-5
clone size: .
D gene: .

CDR3 DNA: TGTGCCATCAGTGAGTCTTGGGGCAGGACTGAAGCTTTCTTT
CDR3 protein: CAISESWGRTEAFF
V gene: TRBV10-3
J gene: TRBJ1-1
clone size: .
D gene: .

CDR3 DNA: TGTGCCTGGAGGGAAGGGACAGGGGCGCAAGAGACCCAGTACTTC
CDR3 protein: CAWREGTGAQETQYF
V gene: TRBV30
J gene: TRBJ2-5
clone size: .
D gene: TRBD1

CDR3 DNA: TGTGCCAGCAGCCCTGGGGGGACTCCATCCTACAATGAGCAGTTCTTC
CDR3 protein: CASSPGGTPSYNEQFF
V gene: TRBV2
J gene: TRBJ2-1
clone size: once
D gene: .

CDR3 DNA: TGTGCCTGGAGTTTGGGGAGAGGCGAAAAACTGTTTTTT
CDR3 protein: CAWSLGRGEKLFF
V gene: TRBV30
J gene: TRBJ1-4
clone size: few
D gene: .

CDR3 DNA: TGTGCCAGCAGTGAGGAAACAGGACAGCCCCAGCATTTT
CDR3 protein: CASSEETGQPQHF
V gene: TRBV2
J gene: TRBJ1-5
clone size: .
D gene: .

CDR3 DNA: TGTGCCACCAGTCGGGACAGCTATGGCTACACCTTC
CDR3 protein: CATSRDSYGYTF
V gene: TRBV15
J gene: TRBJ1-2
clone size: .
D gene: TRBD1

CDR3 DNA: TGTGCCAGCAGCTTAGTCAGGGAAGAGACCCAGTACTTC
CDR3 protein: CASSLVREETQYF
V gene: TRBV7-3
J gene: TRBJ2-5
clone size: once
D gene: .

CDR3 DNA: TGTGCCAGCAGCTTAGGTCCGGGAAAAGCCCAAGAGACCCAGTACTTC
CDR3 protein: CASSLGPGKAQETQYF
V gene: TRBV11-2
J gene: TRBJ2-5
clone size: .
D gene: .

CDR3 DNA: TGTGCCAGCAGCTTAGTGTTAGGTAGCGATGAGCAGTTCTTC
CDR3 protein: CASSLVLGSDEQFF
V gene: TRBV7-2
J gene: TRBJ2-1
clone size: .
D gene: .

CDR3 DNA: TGTGCCAGTAGTGCGTGGGGTTCCGGGTTCTCTGAAGCTTTCTTT
CDR3 protein: CASSAWGSGFSEAFF
V gene: TRBV19
J gene: TRBJ1-1
clone size: .
D gene: .

CDR3 DNA: TGTGCTAGTGGCGCCACGGTTTATACGCAGTATTTT
CDR3 protein: CASGATVYTQYF
V gene: TRBV12-5
J gene: TRBJ2-3
clone size: .
D gene: .

CDR3 DNA: TGTGCCAGCAGCCAAGACAGGGGGTTCGGCGAGACCCAGTACTTC
CDR3 protein: CASSQDRGFGETQYF
V gene: TRBV2
J gene: TRBJ2-5
clone size: .
D gene: TRBD1

CDR3 DNA: TGTGCCAGCAGTGAACAGTCAGGCAAGAATATCTATGGCTACACCTTC
CDR3 protein: CASSEQSGKNIYGYTF
V gene: TRBV6-4
J gene: TRBJ1-2
clone size: .
D gene: .

CDR3 DNA: TGTGCCAGCAGCTTGAATCCGACAGGGGCCAACGTCCTGACTTTC
CDR3 protein: CASSLNPTGANVLTF
V gene: TRBV11-2
J gene: TRBJ2-6
clone size: .
D gene: .

CDR3 DNA: TGTGCCAGCAGTTTACTGAGCGTCGACAATGAGCAGTTCTTC
CDR3 protein: CASSLLSVDNEQFF
V gene: TRBV28
J gene: TRBJ2-1
clone size: .
D gene: .

CDR3 DNA: TGTGCCTGGAGCGCGGGACTAGCGGTGACCTACGAGCAGTACTTC
CDR3 protein: CAWSAGLAVTYEQYF
V gene: TRBV30
J gene: TRBJ2-7
clone size: .
D gene: TRBD2

CDR3 DNA: TGTGCCAGCAGCTTAGGGGGGGCGGCCGGAGAGACCCAGTACTTC
CDR3 protein: CASSLGGAAGETQYF
V gene: TRBV5-6
J gene: TRBJ2-5
clone size: .
D gene: .

CDR3 DNA: TGTGCCAGCAGCTTGGACAGGGTGAACACTGAAGCTTTCTTT
CDR3 protein: CASSLDRVNTEAFF
V gene: TRBV7-9
J gene: TRBJ1-1
clone size: .
D gene: TRBD1

CDR3 DNA: TGTGCCATCAGGGTACAGGAGAACACTGAAGCTTTCTTT
CDR3 protein: CAIRVQENTEAFF
V gene: TRBV10-3
J gene: TRBJ1-1
clone size: .
D gene: .

CDR3 DNA: TGCGCCAGCAGCTTCGGAGCGGCAGGCCAAGAGACCCAGTACTTC
CDR3 protein: CASSFGAAGQETQYF
V gene: TRBV5-1
J gene: TRBJ2-5
clone size: .
D gene: .

CDR3 DNA: TGTGCCAGCAGCCAAGTTGGGTTTGAGGTCGGGGCCAACGTCCTGACTTTC
CDR3 protein: CASSQVGFEVGANVLTF
V gene: TRBV11-2
J gene: TRBJ2-6
clone size: .
D gene: .

CDR3 DNA: TGCGCCAGCAGCTTGGGGACACAATCAACTAATGAAAAACTGTTTTTT
CDR3 protein: CASSLGTQSTNEKLFF
V gene: TRBV5-1
J gene: TRBJ1-4
clone size: .
D gene: .

CDR3 DNA: TGTGCCAGCAGCTTACCCGGGACTAGCGGGAGTTCCTACAATGAGCAGTTCTTC
CDR3 protein: CASSLPGTSGSSYNEQFF
V gene: TRBV7-9
J gene: TRBJ2-1
clone size: .
D gene: TRBD2